The following is a T cell receptor (beta chain) sequence with its context. Antigen: not known. Measured with immunoSEQ multiplex PCR; TCRdb has only the in-frame clones, and not every one. Of over a thousand clones in the sample, 80% to 90% were seen once. The CDR3 is made up of 13 amino acids. Germline V gene lookup returns CDR1 SGDLS and CDR2 YYNGEE. Trimming pared 0 bases from V and 0 bases from J, leaving 3 bases between. The sample comes from a study of chemoradiotherapy in HPV16-positive cancers. Points from the study as a whole: HPV-specific T cells were functionally defined from only two HPV16-positive patients. Better recurrence-free survival went with HPV-responsive T-cell expansion in HPV16-positive patients.

The source was tumor tissue, collected from a patient who underwent chemoradiotherapy. The gene calls are TRBV9 and TRBJ1-1, with D hard to call. The clonotype was recovered from a human donor with HPV-associated anogenital cancer. The CDR3 sequence: CASSVVVNTEAFF. In DNA form, the CDR3 reads TGTGCCAGCAGCGTAGTCGTGAACACTGAAGCTTTCTTT.